This T cell receptor (beta chain) originates from a study of T cell changes during pregnancy in multiple sclerosis. Repertoires were generated with immunoSEQ multiplex PCR, while TCRdb's copy carries only in-frame clones and drops some. The sample has tens of thousands of clones; roughly 90% are singletons. J was trimmed by 5 bases and V by 0 bases; bases with no gene match: 4. Germline V gene sequence: CDR1 SGHNT, CDR2 YYREEE (reference sequence). CDR3 size: 14 residues. This clone appeared a few times. The receptor comes from a female donor in good health, enrolled as a control in a pregnancy study. This chain uses TRBV5-4 with TRBJ1-1, with 7 bases aligning to TRBD1. Sequencing was performed on peripheral blood, taken after pregnancy. Here the CDR3 reads CASSLEQGRTEAFF. The CDR3 DNA reads TGTGCCAGCAGCTTGGAACAGGGGAGGACTGAAGCTTTCTTT. The variable domain in full, with the rest retrieved from reference TRBV5-4 and TRBJ1-1, is ETGVTQSPTHLIKTRGQQVTLRCSSQSGHNTVSWYQQALGQGPQFIFQYYREEENGRGNFPPRFSGLQFPNYSSELNVNALELDDSALYLCASSLEQGRTEAFFGQGTRLTVV.